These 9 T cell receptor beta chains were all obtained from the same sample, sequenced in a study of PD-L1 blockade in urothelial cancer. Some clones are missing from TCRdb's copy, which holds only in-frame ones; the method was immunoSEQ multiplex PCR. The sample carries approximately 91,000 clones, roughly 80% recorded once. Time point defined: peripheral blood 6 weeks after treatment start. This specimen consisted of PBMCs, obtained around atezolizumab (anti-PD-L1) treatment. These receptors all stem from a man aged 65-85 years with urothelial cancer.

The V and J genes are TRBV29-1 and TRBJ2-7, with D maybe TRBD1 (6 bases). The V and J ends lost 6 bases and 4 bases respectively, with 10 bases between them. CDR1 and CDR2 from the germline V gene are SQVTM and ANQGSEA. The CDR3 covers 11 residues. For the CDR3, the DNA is TGCAGCGTCGCTACAGGGTACGAGCAGTACTTC. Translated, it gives CSVATGYEQYF.

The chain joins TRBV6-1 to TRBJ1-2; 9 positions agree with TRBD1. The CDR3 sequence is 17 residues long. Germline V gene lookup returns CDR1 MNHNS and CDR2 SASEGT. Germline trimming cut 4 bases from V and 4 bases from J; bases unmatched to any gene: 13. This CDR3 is CASSGARPGQGVYGYTF. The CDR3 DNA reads TGTGCCAGCAGTGGGGCCAGACCGGGACAGGGCGTCTATGGCTACACCTTC.

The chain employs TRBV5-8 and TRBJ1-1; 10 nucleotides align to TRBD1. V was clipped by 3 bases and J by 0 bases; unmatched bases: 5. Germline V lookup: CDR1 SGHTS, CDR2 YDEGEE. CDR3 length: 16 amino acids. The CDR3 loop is CASSSDRGNVNTEAFF. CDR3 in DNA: TGTGCCAGCAGCTCGGACAGGGGGAATGTGAACACTGAAGCTTTCTTT.

CDR3: CASSFTENIQYF. The CDR3 DNA sequence: TGTGCCAGCAGCTTCACAGAGAACATTCAGTACTTC. V and J are TRBV7-2 and TRBJ2-4; D gene ambiguous. Trimming cost V 3 bases and J 7 bases, with 7 bases left between them. The germline V gene encodes CDR1 SGHTA and CDR2 FQGNSA. The CDR3 runs to 12 residues.

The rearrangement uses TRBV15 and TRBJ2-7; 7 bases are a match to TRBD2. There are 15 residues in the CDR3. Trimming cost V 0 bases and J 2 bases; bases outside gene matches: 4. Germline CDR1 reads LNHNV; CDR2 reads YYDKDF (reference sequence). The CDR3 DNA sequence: TGTGCCACCAGCAGAGATTGGCGGGAGACCTACGAGCAGTACTTC. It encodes CATSRDWRETYEQYF.

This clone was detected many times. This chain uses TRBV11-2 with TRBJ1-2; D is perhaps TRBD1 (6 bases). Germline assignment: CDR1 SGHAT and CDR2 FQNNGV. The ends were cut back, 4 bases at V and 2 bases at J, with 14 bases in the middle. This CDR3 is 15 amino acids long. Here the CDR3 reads CASSSEWTANYGYTF. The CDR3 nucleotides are TGTGCCAGCAGCTCTGAATGGACAGCAAACTATGGCTACACCTTC.

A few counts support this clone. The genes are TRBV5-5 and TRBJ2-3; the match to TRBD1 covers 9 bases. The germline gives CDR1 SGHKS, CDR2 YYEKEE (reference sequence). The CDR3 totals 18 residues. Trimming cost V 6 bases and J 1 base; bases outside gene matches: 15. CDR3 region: CASKLGDRADFGTDTQYF. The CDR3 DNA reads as TGTGCCAGCAAATTAGGGGACAGGGCGGACTTTGGCACAGATACGCAGTATTTT.

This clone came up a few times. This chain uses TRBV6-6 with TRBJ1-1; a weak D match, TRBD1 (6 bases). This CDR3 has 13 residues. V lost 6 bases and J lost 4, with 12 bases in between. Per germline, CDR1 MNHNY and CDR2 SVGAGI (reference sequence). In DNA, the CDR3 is TGTGCCAGCAGCCGACAGGCTGGCACTGAAGCTTTCTTT. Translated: CASSRQAGTEAFF.

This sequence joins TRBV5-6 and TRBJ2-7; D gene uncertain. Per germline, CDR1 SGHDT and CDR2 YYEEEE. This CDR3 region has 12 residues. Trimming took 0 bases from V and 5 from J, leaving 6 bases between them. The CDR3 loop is CASSLVGDEQYF. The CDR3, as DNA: TGTGCCAGCAGCTTGGTGGGCGACGAGCAGTACTTC.